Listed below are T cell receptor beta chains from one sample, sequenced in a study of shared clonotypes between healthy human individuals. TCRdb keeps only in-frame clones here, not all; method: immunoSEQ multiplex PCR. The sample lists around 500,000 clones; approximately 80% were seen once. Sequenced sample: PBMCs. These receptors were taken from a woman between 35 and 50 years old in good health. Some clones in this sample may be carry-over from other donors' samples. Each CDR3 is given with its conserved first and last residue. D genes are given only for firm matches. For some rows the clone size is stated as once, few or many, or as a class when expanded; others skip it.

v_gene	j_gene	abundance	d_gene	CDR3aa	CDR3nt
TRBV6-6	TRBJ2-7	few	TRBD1	CASSYSIVGDSHEQYF	TGTGCCAGCAGTTACTCGATCGTGGGGGACAGCCACGAGCAGTACTTC
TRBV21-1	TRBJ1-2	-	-	CASSPKVRGEGYTF	TGTGCCAGCAGCCCGAAGGTCCGAGGAGAAGGGTACACCTTC
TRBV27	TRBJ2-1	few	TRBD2	CASSLWTSGDYNEQFF	TGTGCCAGCAGTTTGTGGACTAGCGGGGACTACAATGAGCAGTTCTTC
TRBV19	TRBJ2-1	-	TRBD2	CASSILGTSSLWGSYNEQFF	TGTGCCAGTAGTATCCTTGGGACTAGTTCCCTTTGGGGCTCCTACAATGAGCAGTTCTTC
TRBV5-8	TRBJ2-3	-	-	CASSPRTLSSTDTQYF	TGTGCCAGCAGCCCTAGGACGCTATCTAGCACAGATACGCAGTATTTT
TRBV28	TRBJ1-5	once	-	CASRSPGGNAYQPQHF	TGTGCCAGCAGGTCGCCCGGGGGTAATGCGTACCAGCCCCAGCATTTT
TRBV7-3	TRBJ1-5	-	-	CASSRLANSNQPQHF	TGTGCCAGCAGCCGTCTGGCCAATAGCAATCAGCCCCAGCATTTT
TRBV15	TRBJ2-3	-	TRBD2	CATSRDLVRTSKGYF	TGTGCCACCAGCAGAGATCTGGTTAGGACTAGCAAGGGGTATTTT
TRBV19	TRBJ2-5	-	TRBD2	CASSSIAGGETQYF	TGTGCCAGTAGTTCAATAGCGGGAGGGGAGACCCAGTACTTC
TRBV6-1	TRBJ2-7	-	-	CASSSGSYEQYF	TGTGCCAGCAGCAGCGGCTCCTACGAGCAGTACTTC
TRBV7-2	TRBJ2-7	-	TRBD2	CASSPAGTSFHEQYF	TGTGCCAGCAGCCCGGCCGGGACTAGTTTCCACGAGCAGTACTTC
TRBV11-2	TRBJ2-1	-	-	CASSLGFSYNEQFF	TGTGCCAGCAGCCTAGGGTTCTCCTACAATGAGCAGTTCTTC
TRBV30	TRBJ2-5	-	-	CAWGIGETQYF	TGTGCCTGGGGAATCGGGGAGACCCAGTACTTC
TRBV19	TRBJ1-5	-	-	CASSTQSVQPQHF	TGTGCCAGTAGTACCCAGTCGGTTCAGCCCCAGCATTTT
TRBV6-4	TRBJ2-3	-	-	CASSDVRGDTQYF	TGTGCCAGCAGTGACGTTCGAGGGGATACGCAGTATTTT
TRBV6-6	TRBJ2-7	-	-	CASSYADPGDEQYF	TGTGCCAGCAGTTACGCGGACCCAGGGGACGAGCAGTACTTC
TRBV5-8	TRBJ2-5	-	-	CASSWRGHTNQETQYF	TGTGCCAGCAGCTGGCGGGGACATACAAACCAAGAGACCCAGTACTTC
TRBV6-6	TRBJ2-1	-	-	CASSYPGAKDEQFF	TGTGCCAGCAGTTACCCCGGGGCCAAAGATGAGCAGTTCTTC
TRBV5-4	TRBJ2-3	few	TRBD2	CASSLGTSGRADTQYF	TGTGCCAGCAGCTTGGGGACTAGCGGGAGGGCAGATACGCAGTATTTT
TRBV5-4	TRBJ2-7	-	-	CASSGEGVLAYEQYF	TGTGCCAGCAGCGGGGAAGGGGTGTTGGCCTACGAGCAGTACTTC
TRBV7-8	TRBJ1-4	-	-	CASSLVGLFGTNEKLFF	TGTGCCAGCAGCTTAGTGGGTCTCTTTGGGACTAATGAAAAACTGTTTTTT
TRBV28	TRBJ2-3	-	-	CASSPPQGSTDTQYF	TGTGCCAGCAGTCCCCCCCAGGGCTCGACAGATACGCAGTATTTT
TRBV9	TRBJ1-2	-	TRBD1	CASSVGTGDYGYTF	TGTGCCAGCAGCGTAGGGACAGGGGACTATGGCTACACCTTC
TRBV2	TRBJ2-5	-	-	CASSERSGAVQETQYF	TGTGCCAGCAGTGAAAGGTCAGGCGCTGTCCAAGAGACCCAGTACTTC
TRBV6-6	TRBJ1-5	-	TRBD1	CASSTADRNQPQHF	TGTGCCAGCAGTACCGCGGACAGGAATCAGCCCCAGCATTTT
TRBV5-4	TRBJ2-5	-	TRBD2	CASSRAAGGVETQYF	TGTGCCAGCAGCCGAGCGGCGGGAGGAGTGGAGACCCAGTACTTC
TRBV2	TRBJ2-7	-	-	CASSEQGPLYEQYF	TGTGCCAGCAGTGAACAGGGGCCTCTTTACGAGCAGTACTTC
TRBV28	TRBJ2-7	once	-	CASSPTLTYEQYF	TGTGCCAGCAGTCCAACACTAACCTACGAGCAGTACTTC
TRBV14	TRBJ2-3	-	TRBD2	CASSPRWRELTDTQYF	TGTGCCAGCAGCCCGAGGTGGCGGGAGCTTACAGATACGCAGTATTTT
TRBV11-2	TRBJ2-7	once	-	CASSLWGVGGTYEQYF	TGTGCCAGCAGCTTATGGGGGGTTGGGGGAACCTACGAGCAGTACTTC
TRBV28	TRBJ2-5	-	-	CASSGPGPGATQYF	TGTGCCAGCAGTGGGCCCGGGCCGGGGGCGACCCAGTACTTC
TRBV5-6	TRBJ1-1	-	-	CASTGGGNTEAFF	TGTGCCAGCACGGGCGGGGGGAACACTGAAGCTTTCTTT
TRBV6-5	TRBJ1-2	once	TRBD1	CATNPGGDYYGYTF	TGTGCCACCAACCCAGGGGGTGATTACTATGGCTACACCTTC
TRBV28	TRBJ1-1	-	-	CASSPNRGLEVAFF	TGTGCCAGCAGTCCTAACCGGGGACTGGAGGTGGCTTTCTTT
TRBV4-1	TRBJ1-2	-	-	CASSPKEGANYGYTF	TGCGCCAGCAGCCCAAAGGAGGGAGCTAACTATGGCTACACCTTC
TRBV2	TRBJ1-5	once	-	CASKTGGSNQPQHF	TGTGCCAGCAAAACAGGAGGTAGCAATCAGCCCCAGCATTTT
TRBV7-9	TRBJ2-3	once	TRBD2	CASSQGLEADTQYF	TGCGCCAGCAGCCAGGGACTAGAGGCAGATACGCAGTATTTT
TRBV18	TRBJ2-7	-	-	CASSFAGTEVYEQYF	TGTGCCAGCTCATTCGCCGGGACCGAAGTTTACGAGCAGTACTTC
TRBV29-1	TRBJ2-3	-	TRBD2	CSLAGTSGLADTQYF	TGCAGCCTTGCCGGGACTAGCGGTCTGGCGGATACGCAGTATTTT
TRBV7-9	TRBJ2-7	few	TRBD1	CASSLPPVQGPHYEQYF	TGTGCCAGCAGCTTACCCCCTGTACAGGGGCCACACTACGAGCAGTACTTC
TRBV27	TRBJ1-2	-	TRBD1	CASGQDRVSAGTGYTF	TGTGCCAGCGGGCAAGACAGGGTGTCTGCGGGAACCGGCTACACCTTC
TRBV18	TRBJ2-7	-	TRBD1	CASSIQGIHEQYF	TGTGCCAGCTCAATACAGGGGATCCACGAGCAGTACTTC
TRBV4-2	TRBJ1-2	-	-	CASSQVGWGYDGYTF	TGTGCCAGCAGCCAAGTTGGGTGGGGCTATGATGGCTACACCTTC
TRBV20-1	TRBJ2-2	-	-	CSALEAGELFF	TGCAGTGCCCTCGAGGCCGGGGAGCTGTTTTTT
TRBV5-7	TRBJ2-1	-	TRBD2	CASSLGSSGPYNEQFF	TGTGCCAGCAGCTTGGGATCTAGCGGACCCTACAATGAGCAGTTCTTC
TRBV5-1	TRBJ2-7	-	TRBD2	CASSLASGRMSRWDEQYF	TGCGCCAGCAGCTTGGCTAGCGGGAGAATGAGTCGATGGGACGAGCAGTACTTC
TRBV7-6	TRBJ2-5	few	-	CASSPRTVETQYF	TGTGCCAGCAGCCCACGGACAGTCGAGACCCAGTACTTC
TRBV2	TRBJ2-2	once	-	CASTEGRLGELFF	TGTGCCAGCACCGAGGGCAGGCTGGGGGAGCTGTTTTTT
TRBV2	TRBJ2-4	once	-	CASSDRTASGIQYF	TGTGCCAGCAGTGACCGGACAGCCTCGGGCATTCAGTACTTC
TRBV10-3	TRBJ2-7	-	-	CAISANTRGVYEQYF	TGTGCCATCAGTGCCAATACAAGGGGAGTCTACGAGCAGTACTTC
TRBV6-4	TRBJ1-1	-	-	CASSVNYRDTEAFF	TGTGCCAGCAGTGTAAACTATCGGGACACTGAAGCTTTCTTT
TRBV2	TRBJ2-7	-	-	CASKGGGSPSYEQYF	TGTGCCAGCAAGGGAGGGGGGAGTCCATCCTACGAGCAGTACTTC
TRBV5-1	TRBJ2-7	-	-	CASSSPGTAYEQYF	TGCGCCAGCAGCTCCCCCGGGACCGCCTACGAGCAGTACTTC